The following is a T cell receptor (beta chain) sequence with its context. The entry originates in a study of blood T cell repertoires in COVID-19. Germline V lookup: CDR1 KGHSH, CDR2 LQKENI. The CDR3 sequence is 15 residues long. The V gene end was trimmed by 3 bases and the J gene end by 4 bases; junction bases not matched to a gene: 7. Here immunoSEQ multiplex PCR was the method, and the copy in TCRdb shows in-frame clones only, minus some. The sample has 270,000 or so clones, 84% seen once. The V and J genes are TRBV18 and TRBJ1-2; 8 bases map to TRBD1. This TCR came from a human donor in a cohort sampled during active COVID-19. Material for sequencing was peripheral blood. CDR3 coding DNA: TGTGCCAGCTCACCCGGGCTAACAGGGGGCTATGGCTACACCTTC. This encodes CASSPGLTGGYGYTF. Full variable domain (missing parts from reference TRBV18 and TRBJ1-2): NAGVMQNPRHLVRRRGQEARLRCSPMKGHSHVYWYRQLPEEGLKFMVYLQKENIIDESGMPKERFSAEFPKEGPSILRIQQVVRGDSAAYFCASSPGLTGGYGYTFGSGTRLTVV.